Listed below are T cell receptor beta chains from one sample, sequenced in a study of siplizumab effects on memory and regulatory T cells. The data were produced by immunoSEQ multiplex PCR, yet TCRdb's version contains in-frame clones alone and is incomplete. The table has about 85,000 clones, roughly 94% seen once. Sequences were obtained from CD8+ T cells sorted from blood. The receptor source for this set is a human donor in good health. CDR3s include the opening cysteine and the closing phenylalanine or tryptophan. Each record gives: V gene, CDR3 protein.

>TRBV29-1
CSVEPGQGGEQYF
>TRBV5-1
CASSLRRSTDTQYF
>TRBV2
CASSEVAFSGNTIYF
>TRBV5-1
CASSLERWIQETQYF
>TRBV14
CASSQAGRNTGELFF
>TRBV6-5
CASSYLGGREQYF
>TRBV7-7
CASSSWTSGMQETQYF
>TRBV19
CASRTTSEDTGELFF
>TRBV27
CASSPSGQGSYEQYF
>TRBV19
CASSPGTRASYEQYF
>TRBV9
CASSVDTGTGPAARNYGYTF
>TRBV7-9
CASSPTPFNEQFF